The next 32 T cell receptor beta chains were all read from a single sample in a study of CD8 T cells in ankylosing spondylitis. TCRdb re-called the 5' RACE reads with MiXCR, one entry per CDR3 protein. The sample yields over 200,000 distinct CDR3 sequences, around 18% seen once. Antigens of these TCRs are unknown. Findings and limits, study-wide: What seemed typical of ankylosing spondylitis blood was a TCR beta motif built from fewer than ten highly homologous variants.

Sequencing was done on a sample of blood, either unsorted or a sorted T cell fraction (not recorded which). The receptors here all came from a male donor with ankylosing spondylitis.

This clonotype has a handful of counts. This chain joins TRBV6-6 and TRBJ1-4; no definite D call. CDR3 length: 13 residues. Germline assignment: CDR1 MNHNY and CDR2 SVGAGI (reference sequence). The V and J ends lost 10 bases and 8 bases respectively, with 17 bases between them. As DNA, the CDR3 is TGTGCCATTACTTACCAGATAGGCGAAAAACTGTTTTTT. Translation: CAITYQIGEKLFF.

This chain uses TRBV7-2 with TRBJ2-7; 10 bases are a match to TRBD2. After removal of 5 bases from V and 7 bases from J, the junction contained 11 bases not matched to a gene. This CDR3 spans 15 amino acids. Germline-derived CDR1 and CDR2 are SGHTA and FQGNSA. CDR3: CASSPGTSETREQYF. The CDR3 nucleotides read TGTGCCAGCAGCCCCGGGACTAGCGAGACGAGGGAGCAGTACTTC.

The CDR3 protein is CASSRGIAGVGEQYF. In DNA, the CDR3 is TGTGCCAGCAGTCGTGGGATAGCGGGAGTTGGGGAGCAGTACTTC. The genes are TRBV28 and TRBJ2-7, with 9 bases identical to TRBD2. With 5 bases clipped from V and 7 bases from J, the junction kept 12 bases outside the gene matches. This CDR3 comprises 15 residues. CDR1 is MDHEN and CDR2 is SYDVKM in the germline V gene. The variable domain in full, with the rest retrieved from reference TRBV28 and TRBJ2-7, is DVKVTQSSRYLVKRTGEKVFLECVQDMDHENMFWYRQDPGLGLRLIYFSYDVKMKEKGDIPEGYSVSREKKERFSLILESASTNQTSMYLCASSRGIAGVGEQYFGPGTRLTVT.

This clonotype showed up just a few times. This chain links TRBV18 with TRBJ1-5, with 7 bases aligning to TRBD1. The CDR3 totals 16 residues. With V trimmed by 2 bases and J by 6 bases, 10 bases remained unmatched. Germline V gives CDR1 KGHSH, CDR2 LQKENI. DNA for the CDR3: TGTGCCAGCTCACCAACGGGGGGAGGGGGCGGTCAGCCCCAGCATTTT. Translating gives CASSPTGGGGGQPQHF.

Points on this clonotype: Its ends do not fully match the called genes, so a read error is possible. This sequence joins TRBV12-3 or TRBV12-4 and TRBJ2-3; D is ambiguous. The CDR3 loop spans 14 amino acids. The CDR3 DNA follows: TGTGCCAGCAGTTTAGCAGGTCCCCCAGATACGCAGAATTTT. Translated: CASSLAGPPDTQNF.

A few counts support this clonotype. V and J are TRBV12-3 or TRBV12-4 and TRBJ1-4, with TRBD1 identical over 9 bases. V shed 1 base, J shed 6 bases, and the junction held 27 bases outside the gene matches. The CDR3 has 23 residues. This CDR3 reads CASSLDSGAWDRATRRVDEKLFF. The DNA of the CDR3 is TGTGCCAGCAGTTTAGATTCTGGCGCCTGGGACAGGGCCACAAGGAGGGTAGATGAAAAACTGTTTTTT.

This clonotype was counted between two and nine times. The chain joins TRBV9 to TRBJ2-1; D possibly corresponds to TRBD2 (6 bases). The germline V gene encodes CDR1 SGDLS and CDR2 YYNGEE. The CDR3 spans 15 residues. With 0 bases removed from V and 4 bases from J, the gap between germline ends came to 11 bases. Here the CDR3 reads CASSVGGVLYNEQFF. CDR3 nucleotides: TGTGCCAGCAGCGTAGGCGGGGTTCTATACAATGAGCAGTTCTTC.

This clonotype was counted a few times. The CDR3 bases are TGTGCCAGCAGCTTGGACAGCCACGAGCAGTACTTC. It encodes CASSLDSHEQYF. This chain uses TRBV5-6 with TRBJ2-7; D gene unclear. The germline CDR1 and CDR2 sequences are SGHDT and YYEEEE. V was shortened by 0 bases and J by 5 bases, with 6 bases between the two germline ends. The CDR3 loop spans 12 amino acids.

The chain carries TRBV2 and TRBJ2-7; 7 bases line up with TRBD1. This CDR3 has 15 residues. The V gene end was trimmed by 1 base and the J gene end by 3 bases; junction bases not matched to a gene: 6. Per germline, CDR1 SNHLY and CDR2 FYNNEI. CDR3 DNA: TGTGCCAGCAGTGAAGGCCCCGGGACAGTCTACGAGCAGTACTTC. Translating it yields CASSEGPGTVYEQYF.

The DNA of the CDR3 is TGTGCCAGCAGCTTGGGCGGGGGGGCAGAGGAGCTGTTTTTT. It codes for CASSLGGGAEELFF. V and J are TRBV7-3 and TRBJ2-2; 9 nucleotides match TRBD2. CDR3 length: 14 residues. Unmatched junction bases numbered 6, after V lost 3 bases and J lost 10 bases. Germline V gives CDR1 SGHTA, CDR2 FQGTGA. Full variable domain (remainder filled in from reference TRBV7-3 and TRBJ2-2): GAGVSQTPSNKVTEKGKYVELRCDPISGHTALYWYRQSLGQGPEFLIYFQGTGAADDSGLPNDRFFAVRPEGSVSTLKIQRTERGDSAVYLCASSLGGGAEELFFGEGSRLTVL.

This clonotype showed up many times. CDR3: CASSRTTVTVTGELFF. For the CDR3, the DNA is TGTGCCAGCAGCCGAACCACTGTGACAGTGACCGGGGAGCTGTTTTTT. The V call is TRBV12-3 or TRBV12-4, the J call TRBJ2-2; a possible D gene is TRBD1 (5 bases). CDR3 size: 16 residues. V lost 6 bases and J 5 bases, leaving 19 bases between the germline ends.

The V and J genes are TRBV7-6 and TRBJ2-1; 10 bases line up with TRBD2. This CDR3 has 15 residues. Germline trimming cut 8 bases from V and 8 bases from J; bases unmatched to any gene: 12. The germline V gene has CDR1 SGHVS and CDR2 FNYEAQ. The CDR3 DNA reads as TGTGCCAGCTCTCCAGCGGGAGGGCCGGGGGATGAGCAGTTCTTC. It yields the protein CASSPAGGPGDEQFF.

This clonotype showed up just a few times. The V call is TRBV3-1, the J call TRBJ2-1, with TRBD2 matching 9 bases. CDR1 and CDR2 (germline): LGHDT, YNNKEL (reference sequence). The length of the CDR3 is 15 residues. J was trimmed by 6 bases and V by 1 base; bases with no gene match: 4. CDR3 in amino acids: CASSQAGLAPNEQFF. CDR3 nucleotide sequence: TGTGCCAGCAGCCAAGCGGGACTAGCTCCCAATGAGCAGTTCTTC.

The V gene is TRBV12-3 or TRBV12-4, the J gene TRBJ2-3; TRBD1 is a possible D gene (6 bases). There are 15 residues in the CDR3. Trimming cost V 5 bases and J 0 bases, with 12 bases left between them. CDR3: CASSPPTGSTDTQYF. In nucleotides, the CDR3 is TGTGCCAGCAGTCCACCGACAGGAAGCACAGATACGCAGTATTTT.

The chain joins TRBV16 to TRBJ2-3; possible D gene TRBD1, 6 bases. Between the trimmed V and J ends, which lost 2 bases and 0 bases, there was a span of 12 bases. Per the germline V gene, CDR1 is KGHSY and CDR2 is FQNENV. The CDR3 loop spans 16 amino acids. DNA of the CDR3: TGTGCCAGCAGCCAAGACGGGACACTTAGCACAGATACGCAGTATTTT. As protein: CASSQDGTLSTDTQYF.

This clonotype has just a few counts. The chain carries TRBV25-1 and TRBJ2-5; D gene uncertain. V was cut by 2 bases and J by 5 bases, with 6 bases left in between. Germline assignment: CDR1 MGHDK and CDR2 SYGVNS. The CDR3 runs to 12 residues. The CDR3 spells CASSEGSETQYF. DNA of the CDR3: TGTGCCAGCAGTGAAGGGTCGGAGACCCAGTACTTC.

This clonotype was found a few times. The chain has TRBV28 and TRBJ2-7; possibly TRBD1 for D (6 bases). Per the germline V gene, CDR1 is MDHEN and CDR2 is SYDVKM. Trimming cost V 5 bases and J 4 bases, with 12 bases left between them. The CDR3 spans 13 residues. CDR3 sequence (DNA): TGTGCCAGCAGTCCCGCGCAGGGGTACGAGCAGTACTTC. Its translation: CASSPAQGYEQYF.

This clonotype was seen ten or more times. The chain is built from TRBV4-1 and TRBJ2-2; TRBD2 matches 8 bases. With 0 bases clipped from V and 5 bases from J, the junction kept 11 bases outside the gene matches. CDR1 and CDR2 (germline): MGHRA, YSYEKL. The CDR3 spans 18 residues. In DNA, the CDR3 is TGCGCCAGCAGCCAAGAGTTAGCGGGACTGGTGGGAACCGGGGAGCTGTTTTTT. Its translation: CASSQELAGLVGTGELFF.

The chain carries TRBV20-1 and TRBJ2-5; D is possibly TRBD2 (6 bases). This CDR3 has 13 amino acids. Germline assignment: CDR1 DFQATT and CDR2 SNEGSKA (reference sequence). The germline V and J ends were trimmed by 3 bases and 3 bases, with 11 bases remaining between them. CDR3 bases: TGCAGTGCTAGCGGGAGTTGGGAAGAGACCCAGTACTTC. Translation gives CSASGSWEETQYF.

This clonotype showed up many times. The chain joins TRBV29-1 to TRBJ2-5; 15 bases match TRBD2. Germline CDR1 is SQVTM and CDR2 is ANQGSEA. This CDR3 contains 15 residues. J lost 4 bases, V lost 6 bases, and 6 bases had no gene match. The CDR3 DNA reads as TGCAGCGTCGGAGGACTAGCGGGGGGGCCAGAGACCCAGTACTTC. Residues: CSVGGLAGGPETQYF.

This clonotype was counted a few times. The rearrangement joins TRBV20-1 to TRBJ2-7; 11 positions match TRBD1. V was clipped by 3 bases and J by 2 bases; unmatched bases: 6. CDR3 length equals 15 residues. The V gene's germline CDR1 is DFQATT and CDR2 SNEGSKA (reference sequence). In nucleotides, the CDR3 is TGCAGTGCTAGCCCACCGGGACAGGGGGCCTACGAGCAGTACTTC. This gives the protein CSASPPGQGAYEQYF.

The V gene is TRBV19, the J gene TRBJ1-2, with unresolved D. This CDR3 spans 12 amino acids. The V gene lost 3 bases and the J gene lost 8 bases, with 10 bases spanning the gap. The V gene's germline CDR1 is LNHDA and CDR2 SQIVND (reference sequence). CDR3 sequence (DNA): TGTGCCAGTAGTATCCCCGACTGGGGCTACACCTTC. Its protein product is CASSIPDWGYTF.

The genes are TRBV5-6 and TRBJ2-7, with D possibly being TRBD1 (5 bases). CDR3 length equals 14 residues. In germline, CDR1 is SGHDT, CDR2 YYEEEE. V gave up 2 bases and J gave up 3 bases, with 12 bases separating them. In DNA form, the CDR3 reads TGTGCCAGCAGCTTCTGGCACAGGCTCTACGAGCAGTACTTC. It encodes CASSFWHRLYEQYF.

This clonotype turned up a few times. The gene calls are TRBV27 and TRBJ2-1; the match to TRBD2 covers 13 bases. CDR3 length: 15 amino acids. The junction had 6 bases not matched to a gene; V was cut back by 5 bases and J by 8 bases. CDR1 is MNHEY and CDR2 is SMNVEV in the germline V gene (reference sequence). The CDR3 sequence: CASSATSGRMHEQFF. CDR3 in DNA: TGTGCCAGCAGTGCGACTAGCGGGAGGATGCATGAGCAGTTCTTC.

V and J are TRBV20-1 and TRBJ1-1, with 7 bases identical to TRBD1. The CDR3 is made up of 14 amino acids. The V segment lost 2 bases and the J segment 6 bases; nucleotides outside the gene matches: 9. Germline V gene data show CDR1 as DFQATT and CDR2 as SNEGSKA (reference sequence). The chain's CDR3 is CSARSDRAGAEAFF. The CDR3 coding sequence is TGCAGTGCTAGATCCGACAGGGCCGGGGCTGAAGCTTTCTTT.

The chain links TRBV30 to TRBJ2-7, with a possible D match to TRBD2 (5 bases). This CDR3 region has 13 residues. Germline assignment: CDR1 GTSNPN and CDR2 SVGIG (reference sequence). The ends were cut back, 2 bases at V and 6 bases at J, with 14 bases in the middle. For the CDR3, the DNA is TGTGCCTGGAGTCCCCAACTAGGGATCGAGCAGTACTTC. It encodes CAWSPQLGIEQYF.

In this sample, this clonotype turned up many times. This chain connects TRBV15 to TRBJ2-2, with 8 bases matching TRBD1. The germline V gene has CDR1 LNHNV and CDR2 YYDKDF (reference sequence). The CDR3 is 16 amino acids. V lost 5 bases, J lost 3 bases, and 8 bases stayed unmatched. The CDR3 bases are TGTGCCACCAGCGGACCCGGGACAGGAGACACCGGGGAGCTGTTTTTT. Residues: CATSGPGTGDTGELFF.

The V gene is TRBV15, the J gene TRBJ2-3, with D unresolved. The germline V gene encodes CDR1 LNHNV and CDR2 YYDKDF (reference sequence). Trimming pared 3 bases from V and 3 bases from J, leaving 13 bases between. This CDR3 comprises 15 residues. This CDR3 is CATSSEMPRTDTQYF. The DNA for the CDR3 is TGTGCCACCAGCAGTGAAATGCCTAGGACAGATACGCAGTATTTT.

V usage is TRBV6-1 and J usage is TRBJ2-3; D remains unclear. Germline V lookup: CDR1 MNHNS, CDR2 SASEGT. This CDR3 comprises 15 residues. V was clipped by 3 bases and J by 4 bases, with 14 bases between them. This CDR3 is CASSEAPELADTQYF. CDR3 nucleotide sequence: TGTGCCAGCAGTGAGGCCCCCGAGCTGGCAGATACGCAGTATTTT.

The rearrangement links TRBV20-1 to TRBJ2-7; D unclear. Germline V CDR1 and CDR2: DFQATT, SNEGSKA (reference sequence). V was trimmed by 0 bases and J by 3 bases, leaving 12 bases between them. The CDR3 totals 14 residues. CDR3: CSARDESSNYEQYF. The CDR3 region has the DNA TGCAGTGCTAGAGATGAATCGAGTAACTACGAGCAGTACTTC.

The chain links TRBV30 to TRBJ2-1; 7 bases align to TRBD2. J was trimmed by 8 bases and V by 5 bases; bases with no gene match: 9. CDR3 size: 13 residues. Per germline, CDR1 GTSNPN and CDR2 SVGIG (reference sequence). In DNA, the CDR3 is TGTGCCTGGGGAAACCTGGCGGGGGATGAGCAGTTCTTC. Translated: CAWGNLAGDEQFF.

This clonotype turned up a few times. This CDR3 is CSVREWAYNEQFF. The CDR3 nucleotides read TGCAGCGTGCGGGAGTGGGCCTACAATGAGCAGTTCTTC. The rearrangement uses TRBV29-1 and TRBJ2-1; 7 bases are shared with TRBD2. Germline trimming cut 6 bases from V and 2 bases from J; bases unmatched to any gene: 4. The germline V gene has CDR1 SQVTM and CDR2 ANQGSEA. CDR3 length: 13 amino acids.